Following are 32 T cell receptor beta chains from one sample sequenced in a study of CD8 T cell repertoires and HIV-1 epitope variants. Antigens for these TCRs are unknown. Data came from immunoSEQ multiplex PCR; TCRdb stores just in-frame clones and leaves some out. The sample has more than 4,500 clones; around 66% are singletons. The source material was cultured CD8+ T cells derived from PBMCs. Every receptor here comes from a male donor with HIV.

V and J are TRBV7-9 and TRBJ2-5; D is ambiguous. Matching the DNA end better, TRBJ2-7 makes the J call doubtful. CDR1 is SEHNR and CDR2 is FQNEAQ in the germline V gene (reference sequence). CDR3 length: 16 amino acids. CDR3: CASSPTSGRPIHEQYF. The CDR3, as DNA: TGTGCCAGCAGCCCTACCTCGGGCCGTCCTATCCACGAGCAGTACTTC.

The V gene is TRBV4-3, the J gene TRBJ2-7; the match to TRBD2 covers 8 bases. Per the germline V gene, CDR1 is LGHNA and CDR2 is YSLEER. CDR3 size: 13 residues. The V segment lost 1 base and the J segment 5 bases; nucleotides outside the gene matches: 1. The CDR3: CASSQGTSNEQYF. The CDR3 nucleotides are TGCGCCAGCAGCCAAGGGACTAGCAACGAGCAGTACTTC.

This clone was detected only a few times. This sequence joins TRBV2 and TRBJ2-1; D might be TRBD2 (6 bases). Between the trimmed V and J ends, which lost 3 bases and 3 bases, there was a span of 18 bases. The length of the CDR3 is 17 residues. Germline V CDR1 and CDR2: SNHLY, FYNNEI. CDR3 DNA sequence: TGTGCCAGCAGTGACCCTTCTAGCGATTCCTACTACAATGAGCAGTTCTTC. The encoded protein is CASSDPSSDSYYNEQFF.

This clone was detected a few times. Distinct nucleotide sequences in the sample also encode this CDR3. Here the CDR3 reads CATSRSRGTDEAFF. As DNA, the CDR3 is TGTGCCACCAGCAGGTCCCGTGGGACAGATGAAGCTTTCTTT. V and J are TRBV15 and TRBJ1-1; 7 bases line up with TRBD1. This CDR3 contains 14 residues. V dropped 3 bases and J dropped 7; count of bases not matched to a gene: 8. The germline V gene encodes CDR1 LNHNV and CDR2 YYDKDF (reference sequence).

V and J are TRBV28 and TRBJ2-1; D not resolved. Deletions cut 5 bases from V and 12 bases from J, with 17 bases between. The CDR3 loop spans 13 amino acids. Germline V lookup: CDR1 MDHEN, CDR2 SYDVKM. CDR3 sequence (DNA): TGTGCCAGCAGTAAGTTTCTCCCTTCGGGGCAGTTCTTC. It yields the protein CASSKFLPSGQFF.

CDR3 amino acids: CASSPSGGAQYTDTQYF. The CDR3 region has the DNA TGTGCCAGCAGCCCGAGTGGGGGGGCCCAATACACAGATACGCAGTATTTT. The chain joins TRBV9 to TRBJ2-3, with a tentative D call TRBD2 (7 bases). Looked up from germline, CDR1 is SGDLS and CDR2 is YYNGEE. This CDR3 is built from 17 residues. V was cut by 4 bases and J by 2 bases, with 20 bases left in between. The entire variable domain, with the rest obtained from reference TRBV9 and TRBJ2-3, is as follows: DSGVTQTPKHLITATGQRVTLRCSPRSGDLSVYWYQQSLDQGLQFLIQYYNGEERAKGNILERFSAQQFPDLHSELNLSSLELGDSALYFCASSPSGGAQYTDTQYFGPGTRLTVL.

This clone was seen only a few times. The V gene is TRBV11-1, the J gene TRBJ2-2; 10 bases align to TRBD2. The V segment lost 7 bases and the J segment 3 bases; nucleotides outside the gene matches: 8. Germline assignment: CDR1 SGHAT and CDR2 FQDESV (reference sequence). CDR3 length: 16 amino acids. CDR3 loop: CASTTFLAGDTGELFF. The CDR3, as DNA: TGTGCCAGCACCACTTTTCTAGCGGGGGACACCGGGGAGCTGTTTTTT.

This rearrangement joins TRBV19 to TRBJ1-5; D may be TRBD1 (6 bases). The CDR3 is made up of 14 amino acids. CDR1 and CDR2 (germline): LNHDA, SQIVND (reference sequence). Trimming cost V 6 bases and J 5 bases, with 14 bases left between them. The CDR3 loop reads CASSPGTPYQPQHF. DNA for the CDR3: TGTGCCAGTAGCCCCGGGACACCATATCAGCCCCAGCATTTT.

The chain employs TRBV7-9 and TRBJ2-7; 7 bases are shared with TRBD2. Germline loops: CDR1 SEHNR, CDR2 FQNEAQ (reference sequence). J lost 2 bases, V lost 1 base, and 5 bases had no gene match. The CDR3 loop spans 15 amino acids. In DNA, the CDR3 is TGTGCCAGCAGCTTAGTGGGCGGGGGTGCCTACGAGCAGTACTTC. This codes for CASSLVGGGAYEQYF.

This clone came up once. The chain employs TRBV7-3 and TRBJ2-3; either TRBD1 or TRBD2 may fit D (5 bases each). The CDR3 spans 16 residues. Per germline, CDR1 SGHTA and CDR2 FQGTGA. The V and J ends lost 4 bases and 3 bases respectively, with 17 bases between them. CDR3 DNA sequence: TGTGCCAGCAGCTCCGGGACCAACTCGGGGACAGATACGCAGTATTTT. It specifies CASSSGTNSGTDTQYF.

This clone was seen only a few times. CDR3 in DNA: TGTGCCAGCAGCGATCACAATCAGCCCCAGCATTTT. This sequence encodes CASSDHNQPQHF. V usage is TRBV5-5 and J usage is TRBJ1-5, with D unresolved. Germline V lookup: CDR1 SGHKS, CDR2 YYEKEE (reference sequence). Trimming took 4 bases from V and 3 from J, leaving 5 bases between them. The CDR3 is 12 residues long.

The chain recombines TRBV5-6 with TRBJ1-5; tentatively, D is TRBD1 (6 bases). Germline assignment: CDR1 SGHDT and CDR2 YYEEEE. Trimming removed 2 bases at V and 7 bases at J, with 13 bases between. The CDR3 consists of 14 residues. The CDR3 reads CASSFRGGRQPQHF. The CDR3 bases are TGTGCCAGCAGCTTTAGGGGGGGGCGGCAGCCCCAGCATTTT.

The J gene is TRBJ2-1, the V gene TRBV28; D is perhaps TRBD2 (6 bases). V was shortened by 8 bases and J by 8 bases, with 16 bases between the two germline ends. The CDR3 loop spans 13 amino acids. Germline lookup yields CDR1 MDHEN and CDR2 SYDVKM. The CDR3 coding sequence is TGTGCCAGCCTGACTACTAGCAAGGATGAGCAGTTCTTC. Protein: CASLTTSKDEQFF.

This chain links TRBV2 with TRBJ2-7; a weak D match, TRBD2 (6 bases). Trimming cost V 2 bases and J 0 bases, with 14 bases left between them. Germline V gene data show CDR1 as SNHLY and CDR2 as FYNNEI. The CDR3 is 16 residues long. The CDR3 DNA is TGTGCCAGCAGTGAAAGGGACTCTAGACACTCCTACGAGCAGTACTTC. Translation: CASSERDSRHSYEQYF.

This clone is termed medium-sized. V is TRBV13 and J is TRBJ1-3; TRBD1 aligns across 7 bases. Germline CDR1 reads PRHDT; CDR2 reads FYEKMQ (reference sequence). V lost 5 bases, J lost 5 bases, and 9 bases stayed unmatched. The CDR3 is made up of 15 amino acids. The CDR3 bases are TGTGCCAGCAGCCCTGACAGGGACGGGCGAAACACCATATATTTT. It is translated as CASSPDRDGRNTIYF.

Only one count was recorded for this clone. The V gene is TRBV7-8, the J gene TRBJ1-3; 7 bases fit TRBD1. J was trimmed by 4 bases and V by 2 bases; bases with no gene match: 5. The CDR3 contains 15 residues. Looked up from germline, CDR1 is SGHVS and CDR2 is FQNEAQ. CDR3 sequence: CASSLTGTDGNTIYF. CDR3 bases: TGTGCCAGCAGCTTAACCGGGACAGACGGAAACACCATATATTTT.

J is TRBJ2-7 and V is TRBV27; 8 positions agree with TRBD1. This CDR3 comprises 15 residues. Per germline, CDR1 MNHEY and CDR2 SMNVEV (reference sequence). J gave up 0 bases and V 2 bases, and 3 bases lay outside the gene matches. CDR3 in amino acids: CASSLAGQVSYEQYF. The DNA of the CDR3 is TGTGCCAGCAGTTTAGCGGGACAGGTCTCCTACGAGCAGTACTTC.

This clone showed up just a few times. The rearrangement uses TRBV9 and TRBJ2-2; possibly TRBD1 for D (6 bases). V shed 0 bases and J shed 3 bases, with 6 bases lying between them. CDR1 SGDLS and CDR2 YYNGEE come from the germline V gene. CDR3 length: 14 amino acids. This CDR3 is CASSVGTDTGELFF. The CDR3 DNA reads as TGTGCCAGCAGCGTAGGGACAGACACCGGGGAGCTGTTTTTT. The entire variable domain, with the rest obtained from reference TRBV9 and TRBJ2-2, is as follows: DSGVTQTPKHLITATGQRVTLRCSPRSGDLSVYWYQQSLDQGLQFLIQYYNGEERAKGNILERFSAQQFPDLHSELNLSSLELGDSALYFCASSVGTDTGELFFGEGSRLTVL.

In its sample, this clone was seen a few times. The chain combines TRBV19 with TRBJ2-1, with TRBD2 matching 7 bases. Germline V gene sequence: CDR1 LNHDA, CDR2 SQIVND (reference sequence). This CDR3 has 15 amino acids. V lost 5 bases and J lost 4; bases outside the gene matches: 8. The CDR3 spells CASSVMAGAYNEQFF. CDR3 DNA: TGTGCCAGTAGTGTAATGGCGGGAGCATACAATGAGCAGTTCTTC. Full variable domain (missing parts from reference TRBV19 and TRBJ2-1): DGGITQSPKYLFRKEGQNVTLSCEQNLNHDAMYWYRQDPGQGLRLIYYSQIVNDFQKGDIAEGYSVSREKKESFPLTVTSAQKNPTAFYLCASSVMAGAYNEQFFGPGTRLTVL.

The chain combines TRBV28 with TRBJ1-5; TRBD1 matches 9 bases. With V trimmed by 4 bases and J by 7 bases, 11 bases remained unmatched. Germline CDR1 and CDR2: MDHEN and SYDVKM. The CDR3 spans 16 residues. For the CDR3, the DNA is TGTGCCAGCAGTTGGAACCCGGGACAGGGAACCCAGCCCCAGCATTTT. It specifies CASSWNPGQGTQPQHF.

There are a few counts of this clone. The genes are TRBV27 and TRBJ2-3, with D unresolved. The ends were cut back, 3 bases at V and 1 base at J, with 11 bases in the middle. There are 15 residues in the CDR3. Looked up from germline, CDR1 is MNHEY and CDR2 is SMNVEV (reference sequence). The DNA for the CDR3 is TGTGCCAGCAGTTTTAGCCCGGGTGGCACAGATACGCAGTATTTT. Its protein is CASSFSPGGTDTQYF.

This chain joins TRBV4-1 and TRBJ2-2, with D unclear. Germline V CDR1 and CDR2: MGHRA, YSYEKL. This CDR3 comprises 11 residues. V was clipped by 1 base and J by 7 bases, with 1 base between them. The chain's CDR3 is CASSQVGELFF. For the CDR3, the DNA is TGCGCCAGCAGCCAAGTCGGGGAGCTGTTTTTT.

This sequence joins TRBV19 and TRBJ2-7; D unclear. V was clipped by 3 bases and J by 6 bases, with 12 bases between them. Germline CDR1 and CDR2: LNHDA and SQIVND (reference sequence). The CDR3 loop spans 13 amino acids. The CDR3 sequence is CASSILLTSEQYF. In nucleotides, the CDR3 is TGTGCCAGTAGTATCCTCTTGACGTCCGAGCAGTACTTC.

The DNA of the CDR3 is TGTGCCAGCAGCACCAGACTGAACACTGAAGCTTTCTTT. Protein sequence: CASSTRLNTEAFF. The chain carries TRBV28 and TRBJ1-1; no clear D. There are 13 residues in the CDR3. V gave up 6 bases and J gave up 0 bases, with 8 bases separating them. In germline, CDR1 is MDHEN, CDR2 SYDVKM.

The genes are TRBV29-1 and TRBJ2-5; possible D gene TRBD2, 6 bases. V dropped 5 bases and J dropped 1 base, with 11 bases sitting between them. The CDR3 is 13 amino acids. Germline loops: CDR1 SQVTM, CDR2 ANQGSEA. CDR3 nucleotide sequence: TGCAGCGTTCAGAGGGACTTCCAAGAGACCCAGTACTTC. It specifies CSVQRDFQETQYF.

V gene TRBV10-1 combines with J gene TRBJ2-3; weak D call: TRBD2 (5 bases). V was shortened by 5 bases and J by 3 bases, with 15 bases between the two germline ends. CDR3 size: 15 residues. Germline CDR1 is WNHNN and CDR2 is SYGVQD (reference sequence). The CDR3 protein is CASSKGGLGTDTQYF. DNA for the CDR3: TGCGCCAGCAGTAAAGGCGGGCTTGGGACAGATACGCAGTATTTT.

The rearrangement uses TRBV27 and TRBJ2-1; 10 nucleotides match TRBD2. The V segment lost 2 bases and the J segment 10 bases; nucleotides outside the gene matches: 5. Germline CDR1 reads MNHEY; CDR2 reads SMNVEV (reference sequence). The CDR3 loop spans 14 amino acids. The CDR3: CASSLRLAGDEQFF. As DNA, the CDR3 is TGTGCCAGCAGTTTACGGCTAGCGGGAGACGAGCAGTTCTTC.

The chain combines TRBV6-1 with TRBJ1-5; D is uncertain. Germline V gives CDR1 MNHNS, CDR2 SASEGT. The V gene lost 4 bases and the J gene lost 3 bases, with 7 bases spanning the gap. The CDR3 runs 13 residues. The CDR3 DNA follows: TGTGCCAGCAGTGGCAACAACAATCAGCCCCAGCATTTT. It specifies CASSGNNNQPQHF.

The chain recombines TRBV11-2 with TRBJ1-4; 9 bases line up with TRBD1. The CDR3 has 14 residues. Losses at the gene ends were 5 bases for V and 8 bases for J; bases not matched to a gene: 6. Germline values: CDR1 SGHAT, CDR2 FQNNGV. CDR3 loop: CASSENRGQEKLFF. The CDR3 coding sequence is TGTGCCAGCAGCGAAAACAGGGGGCAAGAAAAACTGTTTTTT. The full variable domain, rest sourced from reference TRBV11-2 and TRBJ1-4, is EAGVAQSPRYKIIEKRQSVAFWCNPISGHATLYWYQQILGQGPKLLIQFQNNGVVDDSQLPKDRFSAERLKGVDSTLKIQPAKLEDSAVYLCASSENRGQEKLFFGSGTQLSVL.

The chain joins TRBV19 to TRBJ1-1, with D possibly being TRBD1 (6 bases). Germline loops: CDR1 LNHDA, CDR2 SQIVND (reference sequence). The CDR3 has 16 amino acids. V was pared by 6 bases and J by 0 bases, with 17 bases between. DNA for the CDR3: TGTGCCAGTAGCCCAGGATCTTGGGACATGAACACTGAAGCTTTCTTT. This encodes CASSPGSWDMNTEAFF.

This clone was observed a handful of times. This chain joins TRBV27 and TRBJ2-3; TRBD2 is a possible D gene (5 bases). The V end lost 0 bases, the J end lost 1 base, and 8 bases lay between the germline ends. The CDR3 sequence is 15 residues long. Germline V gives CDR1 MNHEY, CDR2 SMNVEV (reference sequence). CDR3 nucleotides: TGTGCCAGCAGTTTATCAAACGGGGGCACAGATACGCAGTATTTT. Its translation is CASSLSNGGTDTQYF.

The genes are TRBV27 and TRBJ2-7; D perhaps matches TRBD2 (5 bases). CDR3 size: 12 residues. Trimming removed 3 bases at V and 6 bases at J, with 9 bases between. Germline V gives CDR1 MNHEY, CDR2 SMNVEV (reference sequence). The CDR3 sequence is CASSFTGSEQYF. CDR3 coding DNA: TGTGCCAGCAGTTTTACGGGAAGCGAGCAGTACTTC.